A few counts support the clone carrying this T cell receptor (beta chain). This sample was included in a study of blood T cell repertoires in COVID-19. Study background: The United States, Italy and Spain supplied acute and convalescent COVID-19 samples. In each case, the material was cDNA or gDNA derived from T cells, B-cell-depleted T cells, or PBMCs.

TCRdb's table, derived via immunoSEQ multiplex PCR, lists solely in-frame clones and lacks some. The data hold approximately 140,000 clones, with 86% observed a single time. CDR1 is LGHDT and CDR2 is YNNKEL in the germline V gene (reference sequence). The V and J ends lost 0 bases and 3 bases, in that order; junction bases with no gene match: 18. This CDR3 has 22 amino acids. The rearrangement uses TRBV3-1 (or the pseudogene TRBV3-2) and TRBJ2-3; 13 bases match TRBD2. The sequencing sample was made of peripheral blood. The TCR sequence derives from a man aged 65-85 years with acute or convalescent COVID-19. In nucleotides, the CDR3 is TGTGCCAGCAGCCAAGACCCCAAGGCACTAGCGGGAGGGGGGTGCAGAACAGATACGCAGTATTTT. Amino acid sequence: CASSQDPKALAGGGCRTDTQYF.